These T cell receptor beta chains were read from a single sample in a study of T-cell memory formation after mild COVID-19. TCRdb reprocessed the 5' RACE reads with MiXCR, giving one entry per CDR3 protein. The sample shows a few hundred thousand distinct CDR3 sequences, approximately 19% of them seen only once. Sequencing was done on a sample of PBMCs or a T cell subset sorted from them (not recorded which). The receptors come from a man younger than 30 who had mild COVID-19 (a few samples of this study predate the infection). Cell type and time point are not known. Each CDR3 is given with its conserved first and last residue. Fields, in order: V gene, CDR3 length, CDR3 protein.

V gene: TRBV6-5
CDR3 length: 15
CDR3 protein: CASSPLGGGNTEAFF

V gene: TRBV20-1
CDR3 length: 11
CDR3 protein: CSASFQYGYTF

V gene: TRBV12-5
CDR3 length: 17
CDR3 protein: CASGLVLSRVIGTEAFF

V gene: TRBV7-2
CDR3 length: 15
CDR3 protein: CASSSLTAGRQPQHF

V gene: TRBV30
CDR3 length: 15
CDR3 protein: CAWSVRTSGPRDQYF

V gene: TRBV7-9
CDR3 length: 15
CDR3 protein: CASSDIRTVNTEAFF

V gene: TRBV5-6
CDR3 length: 13
CDR3 protein: CASGLSGADTQYF

V gene: TRBV18
CDR3 length: 14
CDR3 protein: CASSRSGQRIEAFF

V gene: TRBV25-1
CDR3 length: 16
CDR3 protein: CASSGHSEGPYNEQFF

V gene: TRBV7-9
CDR3 length: 13
CDR3 protein: CASSIEGGTEAFF

V gene: TRBV3-1
CDR3 length: 15
CDR3 protein: CASSQDGSRTDTQYF

V gene: TRBV24-1
CDR3 length: 17
CDR3 protein: CATSGSSGGTSYNEQFF

V gene: TRBV3-1
CDR3 length: 16
CDR3 protein: CASSSNRYSGANVLTF

V gene: TRBV12-3/TRBV12-4
CDR3 length: 11
CDR3 protein: CASSFRDEQFF